This T cell receptor beta chain was obtained from a study of CD8 T cells in ankylosing spondylitis. General observations from the study: Some of the motif variants had earlier been found in reactive arthritis patients' fluid and blood. Reportedly, matched ankylosing spondylitis synovial fluid was significantly enriched for disease-linked clones. Disease-linked clones displayed a CD8+ phenotype and appeared relatively rarely in peripheral blood.

The ends were cut back, 7 bases at V and 2 bases at J, with 15 bases in the middle. There are 14 residues in the CDR3. About this clonotype itself: Its target is unknown.

Construction of TCR beta libraries was performed using quantitative 5'-RACE with molecular barcodes. TCRdb independently ran MiXCR on the 5' RACE reads; one entry per CDR3 protein. The sample shows around 300,000 distinct CDR3 sequences, roughly 15% of them seen only once. The sequenced sample consisted of blood, either unsorted or a sorted T cell fraction (not recorded which). The sequence came from a male donor with ankylosing spondylitis or in good health (not recorded which). This chain links TRBV12-3 or TRBV12-4 with TRBJ2-7; no clear D. CDR3 DNA: TGTGCCAGCACCCTAGACCGGACCCCCTACGAGCAGTACTTC. Protein product: CASTLDRTPYEQYF.